This T cell receptor beta chain stems from a study of tumor and adjacent non-tumor tissue in lung cancer. Across the whole study: Histology: around 13 adenocarcinoma, 2 squamous cell carcinoma, 1 small cell lung cancer. The patients, approximately nine men and five or six women, were about 31 to 76 with stage I to III disease.

The CDR3 covers 12 residues. The template was RNA from unsorted bulk tissue. More than 3 cm separated this lung sample from the edge of the tumor. As for this clonotype: Its antigen is as yet unknown. This may stem from a read error, because a much larger clone lies one nucleotide away.

General study results and limits: Higher tumor TCR diversity was associated with shorter survival.

TCRbeta libraries were built with three rounds of nested PCR, modified from ARM-PCR. TCRdb ran MiXCR on the multiplex PCR reads and lists one entry per CDR3 protein. This table has tens of thousands of distinct CDR3 sequences, roughly 75% appearing once. This clonotype originated in a woman aged 50 to 60 with non-small cell lung cancer. The J gene is TRBJ1-6, the V gene TRBV12-3 or TRBV12-4, with D perhaps TRBD1 (6 bases). Material for sequencing was distant non-tumor lung tissue. Here the CDR3 DNA reads TGTGCCAGCAGCACAGGGTTCTCACCCTTCCACTTT. Protein product: CASSTGFSPFHF.